These 23 T cell receptor beta chains were all obtained from the same sample, sequenced in a study of T cell responses to AZD1222 COVID-19 vaccine. Using immunoSEQ multiplex PCR, the repertoire was profiled, and TCRdb retains in-frame clones only, with some absent. The sample carries roughly 130,000 clones, roughly 85% recorded once. The sample consisted of peripheral blood, taken on day 0 of AZD1222 vaccination. All receptors derive from an adult in good health.

The chain links TRBV18 to TRBJ1-1, with D maybe TRBD1 (5 bases). V gave up 10 bases and J gave up 4 bases, with 16 bases separating them. Germline CDR1 is KGHSH and CDR2 is LQKENI. This CDR3 has 13 amino acids. This CDR3 is CATKGTPATEAFF. In DNA, the CDR3 is TGTGCCACTAAAGGGACCCCGGCCACTGAAGCTTTCTTT.

The chain is built from TRBV7-3 and TRBJ2-6; 10 nucleotides agree with TRBD1. From germline, CDR1 is SGHTA and CDR2 FQGTGA. V gave up 2 bases and J gave up 4 bases; unmatched junction bases: 8. This CDR3 is 18 amino acids long. CDR3 sequence: CASSLYAGQGFGANVLTF. For the CDR3, the DNA is TGTGCCAGCAGCTTATACGCGGGACAGGGGTTCGGGGCCAACGTCCTGACTTTC.

The rearrangement links TRBV7-2 to TRBJ2-7; TRBD2 aligns across 9 bases. This CDR3 is built from 15 residues. The ends lost 5 bases at V and 1 base at J; junction bases unmatched: 6. Germline lookup yields CDR1 SGHTA and CDR2 FQGNSA. The CDR3 nucleotides read TGTGCCAGCAGCATTAGCGGGGGACTATCCTACGAGCAGTACTTC. Protein product: CASSISGGLSYEQYF.

V and J are TRBV30 and TRBJ2-7; no clear D gene. The CDR3 loop spans 13 amino acids. Trimming removed 5 bases at V and 0 bases at J, with 11 bases between. Germline assignment: CDR1 GTSNPN and CDR2 SVGIG (reference sequence). Written as DNA, the CDR3 is TGTGCCTGGGGGCGGCGAAGCTCCTACGAGCAGTACTTC. It specifies CAWGRRSSYEQYF.

This chain uses TRBV5-1 with TRBJ1-2; perhaps TRBD1 as D (5 bases). CDR1 and CDR2 (germline): SGHRS, YFSETQ. CDR3 length: 14 residues. Trimming pared 5 bases from V and 4 bases from J, leaving 15 bases between. CDR3 sequence reads: CASSKLQGSYGYTF. For the CDR3, the DNA is TGCGCCAGCAGTAAGTTGCAGGGTTCCTATGGCTACACCTTC.

The V call is TRBV4-3, the J call TRBJ1-5, with 7 positions matching TRBD1. This CDR3 has 13 residues. In germline, CDR1 is LGHNA, CDR2 YSLEER. The junction had 6 bases not matched to a gene; V was cut back by 0 bases and J by 13 bases. The CDR3 reads CASSQDVGTVQHF. The DNA of the CDR3 is TGCGCCAGCAGCCAAGATGTAGGGACAGTACAGCATTTT.

The J gene is TRBJ2-3, the V gene TRBV11-2; a possible D gene is TRBD1 (5 bases). The CDR3 sequence is 13 residues long. Germline V gene lookup returns CDR1 SGHAT and CDR2 FQNNGV. The V and J ends lost 5 bases and 5 bases respectively, with 11 bases between them. The CDR3 DNA reads TGTGCCAGCAGCGACCAAAGGGGAGATACGCAGTATTTT. It translates to CASSDQRGDTQYF.

This chain joins TRBV6-5 and TRBJ1-2; TRBD1 matches 7 bases. V trimming: 6 bases; J trimming: 4 bases; junction bases outside the gene matches: 5. The CDR3 runs 13 residues. CDR1 and CDR2 from the germline V gene are MNHEY and SVGAGI. In nucleotides, the CDR3 is TGTGCCAGCAGGAAGGGACAGACCTATGGCTACACCTTC. Translating it yields CASRKGQTYGYTF.

V gene TRBV3-1 (or the pseudogene TRBV3-2) combines with J gene TRBJ1-1; TRBD1 matches 7 bases. This CDR3 contains 14 residues. Germline CDR1 reads LGHDT; CDR2 reads YNNKEL (reference sequence). V shed 4 bases, J shed 2 bases, and the junction held 4 bases outside the gene matches. The CDR3 sequence is CASSPRDRNTEAFF. The CDR3 bases are TGTGCCAGCAGCCCCCGGGACAGAAACACTGAAGCTTTCTTT.

This chain links TRBV5-1 with TRBJ2-3, with 12 bases aligning to TRBD2. V shed 4 bases, J shed 5 bases, and the junction held 5 bases outside the gene matches. Germline loops: CDR1 SGHRS, CDR2 YFSETQ. The CDR3 has 15 residues. CDR3 in amino acids: CASSRLAGAGDTQYF. In nucleotides, the CDR3 is TGCGCCAGCAGCCGACTAGCGGGGGCAGGAGATACGCAGTATTTT.

This clone was recorded a few times. The chain has TRBV19 and TRBJ1-2; possible D gene TRBD1, 5 bases. Germline CDR1 is LNHDA and CDR2 is SQIVND (reference sequence). Deletions cut 5 bases from V and 2 bases from J, with 6 bases between. CDR3 length: 12 amino acids. Here the CDR3 reads CASSDRNYGYTF. DNA of the CDR3: TGTGCCAGTAGTGACAGAAACTATGGCTACACCTTC.

J is TRBJ1-2 and V is TRBV7-2; D is unclear. The V gene lost 1 base and the J gene lost 1 base, with 4 bases spanning the gap. This CDR3 is 13 amino acids long. Per the germline V gene, CDR1 is SGHTA and CDR2 is FQGNSA. Written as DNA, the CDR3 is TGTGCCAGCAGCTTAGACCTTAACTATGGCTACACCTTC. Its translation is CASSLDLNYGYTF. Full variable domain (remainder filled in from reference TRBV7-2 and TRBJ1-2): GAGVSQSPSNKVTEKGKDVELRCDPISGHTALYWYRQSLGQGLEFLIYFQGNSAPDKSGLPSDRFSAERTGGSVSTLTIQRTQQEDSAVYLCASSLDLNYGYTFGSGTRLTVV.

This clone showed up many times. This chain connects TRBV7-9 to TRBJ2-7, with TRBD1 matching 7 bases. Germline V CDR1 and CDR2: SEHNR, FQNEAQ (reference sequence). J gave up 5 bases and V 5 bases, and 6 bases lay outside the gene matches. This CDR3 spans 13 amino acids. The CDR3 DNA reads TGTGCCAGCAGCCCAGACAGGGTGGACGAGCAGTACTTC. Amino acid sequence: CASSPDRVDEQYF.

The gene calls are TRBV18 and TRBJ2-7; TRBD1 agrees at 7 bases. Germline-derived CDR1 and CDR2 are KGHSH and LQKENI. V lost 3 bases to trimming and J lost 3 bases; unmatched junction nucleotides: 2. There are 13 residues in the CDR3. This CDR3 is CASSPTGIYEQYF. The DNA of the CDR3 is TGTGCCAGCTCACCGACAGGGATCTACGAGCAGTACTTC.

CDR3 nucleotide sequence: TGTGCCACCGGGCTGGGACAAAACACCGGGGAGCTGTTTTTT. Translated, it gives CATGLGQNTGELFF. The chain recombines TRBV7-3 with TRBJ2-2; tentatively, D is TRBD1 (6 bases). Trimming removed 10 bases from V and 2 bases from J, with 14 bases in between. Germline values: CDR1 SGHTA, CDR2 FQGTGA. This CDR3 spans 14 amino acids.

V is TRBV5-6 and J is TRBJ1-1; D unclear. This CDR3 has 16 residues. Per germline, CDR1 SGHDT and CDR2 YYEEEE. The germline V and J ends were trimmed by 4 bases and 5 bases, with 21 bases remaining between them. The CDR3 loop is CASSAIEEQGRTEAFF. As DNA, the CDR3 is TGTGCCAGCAGCGCCATAGAAGAGCAAGGGCGGACTGAAGCTTTCTTT.

The chain is built from TRBV5-1 and TRBJ1-3; no definite D call. V was pared by 5 bases and J by 4 bases, with 13 bases between. This CDR3 has 14 residues. The V gene's germline CDR1 is SGHRS and CDR2 YFSETQ. This chain's CDR3 is CASRRGSPGNTIYF. The CDR3 nucleotides read TGCGCCAGCAGGAGAGGGTCCCCGGGAAACACCATATATTTT. The full variable domain, with the rest looked up from reference TRBV5-1 and TRBJ1-3, is KAGVTQTPRYLIKTRGQQVTLSCSPISGHRSVSWYQQTPGQGLQFLFEYFSETQRNKGNFPGRFSGRQFSNSRSEMNVSTLELGDSALYLCASRRGSPGNTIYFGEGSWLTVV.

The rearrangement uses TRBV7-2 and TRBJ1-1, with D unresolved. V gave up 1 base and J gave up 1 base, with 16 bases separating them. The CDR3 contains 17 residues. In germline, CDR1 is SGHTA, CDR2 FQGNSA. The CDR3: CASSLGPLHRGNTEAFF. In DNA form, the CDR3 reads TGTGCCAGCAGCTTAGGCCCTTTACATCGAGGGAACACTGAAGCTTTCTTT.

Here the CDR3 reads CASRSSGGGGTEAFF. CDR3 sequence (DNA): TGTGCCAGCAGATCATCAGGGGGCGGCGGCACTGAAGCTTTCTTT. The chain uses TRBV6-5 and TRBJ1-1; 8 bases align to TRBD1. This CDR3 region has 15 residues. The germline gives CDR1 MNHEY, CDR2 SVGAGI. V shed 6 bases and J 4 bases; nucleotides not matched to a gene: 10.

The gene calls are TRBV19 and TRBJ2-1, with a tentative D call TRBD2 (5 bases). The CDR3 has 14 amino acids. Germline CDR1 and CDR2: LNHDA and SQIVND (reference sequence). Trimming cost V 4 bases and J 7 bases, with 14 bases left between them. CDR3 DNA: TGTGCCAGTAGTACCCCGGAACTAGTGAATGAGCAGTTCTTC. It is translated as CASSTPELVNEQFF.

The J gene is TRBJ1-4, the V gene TRBV24-1; a possible D gene is TRBD1 (5 bases). CDR1 and CDR2 from the germline V gene are KGHDR and SFDVKD. There are 16 residues in the CDR3. V lost 2 bases and J 6 bases, leaving 15 bases between the germline ends. Written as DNA, the CDR3 is TGTGCCACCAGTGATTCTGGGGTCATAGGGGATGAAAAACTGTTTTTT. Translated: CATSDSGVIGDEKLFF.

This chain connects TRBV24-1 to TRBJ1-1; D is ambiguous. Trimming cost V 3 bases and J 6 bases, with 13 bases left between them. CDR1 KGHDR and CDR2 SFDVKD come from the germline V gene. The CDR3 extends over 14 amino acids. In nucleotides, the CDR3 is TGTGCCACCAGTGATCTTGCTGACCGCCCTGAAGCTTTCTTT. It encodes CATSDLADRPEAFF.

This chain links TRBV6-6 with TRBJ1-5; perhaps TRBD1 as D (6 bases). In germline, CDR1 is MNHNY, CDR2 SVGAGI (reference sequence). The V gene lost 2 bases and the J gene lost 6 bases, with 11 bases spanning the gap. This CDR3 comprises 14 residues. The CDR3 sequence is CASSYGGAGQPQHF. The CDR3, as DNA: TGTGCCAGCAGTTACGGGGGGGCGGGTCAGCCCCAGCATTTT.